The 3 T cell receptor beta chains reported below all come from one sample, sequenced in a study of blood T cell repertoires in COVID-19. Data came from immunoSEQ multiplex PCR; TCRdb stores just in-frame clones and leaves some out. The profile shows 450,000 or so clones, approximately 91% of them singletons. Specimen: peripheral blood. These TCRs come from a middle-aged woman with COVID-19, enrolled during active disease.

This clone is a singleton in its sample. This sequence joins TRBV15 and TRBJ2-1; weak D call: TRBD2 (6 bases). Trimming cost V 1 base and J 7 bases, with 14 bases left between them. Germline V CDR1 and CDR2: LNHNV, YYDKDF (reference sequence). The CDR3 contains 15 residues. CDR3 coding DNA: TGTGCCACCAGCAGAGTGAGACTAGTACCTAATGAGCAGTTCTTC. This gives the protein CATSRVRLVPNEQFF.

This CDR3 is CASSIHSGNTIYF. The CDR3 DNA follows: TGTGCCAGCAGTATACACTCTGGAAACACCATATATTTT. The V call is TRBV28, the J call TRBJ1-3, with D uncertain. V shed 5 bases and J shed 0 bases, with 5 bases lying between them. The V gene's germline CDR1 is MDHEN and CDR2 SYDVKM. CDR3 length: 13 residues.

This chain joins TRBV3-1 (or the pseudogene TRBV3-2) and TRBJ2-7; TRBD1 matches at 8 bases. Germline V lookup: CDR1 LGHDT, CDR2 YNNKEL (reference sequence). The CDR3 is 16 amino acids. J lost 5 bases, V lost 3 bases, and 12 bases had no gene match. The CDR3 nucleotides read TGTGCCAGCAGCCAGGGGACAGGACCTTCATCCCACGAGCAGTACTTC. Translation: CASSQGTGPSSHEQYF.